The 19 T cell receptor beta chains in this list originate from one sample, sequenced in a study of beta chain features in type 1 diabetes. Whole-study results and caveats: Shorter TCRB CDR3s, moderately but significantly so, were found in Type 1 diabetes patients in all four CD4+ subsets.

The investigators reverse transcribed all of the isolated RNA, so they sequenced expressed TCRB transcripts. Here immunoSEQ multiplex PCR was the method, and the copy in TCRdb shows in-frame clones only, minus some. The sample lists some 270,000 clones; roughly 10% were seen once. Their recognized antigens are unknown. Sequencing used naive CD4+ T cells from blood. The receptors originated from a man aged 30 to 45 with type 1 diabetes.

The chain has TRBV28 and TRBJ2-1; TRBD2 agrees at 9 bases. V was pared by 4 bases and J by 3 bases, with 10 bases of the junction left unmatched. CDR1 is MDHEN and CDR2 is SYDVKM in the germline V gene. CDR3 size: 17 residues. The CDR3 bases are TGTGCCAGCAGTTCCGGCGGCGGACTAGCGATCTACAATGAGCAGTTCTTC. It specifies CASSSGGGLAIYNEQFF.

The chain is built from TRBV27 and TRBJ2-2; D is possibly TRBD1 (5 bases). Trimming pared 1 base from V and 2 bases from J, leaving 8 bases between. CDR3 length equals 15 residues. In germline, CDR1 is MNHEY, CDR2 SMNVEV (reference sequence). CDR3 sequence reads: CASSLLGLNTGELFF. In DNA, the CDR3 is TGTGCCAGCAGTTTATTGGGGCTAAACACCGGGGAGCTGTTTTTT.

This clone occurred a few times. The chain links TRBV29-1 to TRBJ1-2; D is uncertain. The CDR3 is 11 residues long. The V and J ends lost 7 bases and 7 bases respectively, with 13 bases between them. Germline CDR1 SQVTM, CDR2 ANQGSEA. DNA of the CDR3: TGCAGCGCCGGCGGCACTTCTGGCTACACCTTC. It encodes CSAGGTSGYTF.

This clone has more than one count but fewer than ten. The genes are TRBV19 and TRBJ1-5, with 9 positions matching TRBD1. The CDR3 length is 13 residues. Losses at the gene ends were 7 bases for V and 7 bases for J; bases not matched to a gene: 5. Germline V gene data show CDR1 as LNHDA and CDR2 as SQIVND (reference sequence). Here the CDR3 reads CASNPTGGQPQHF. The CDR3 nucleotides read TGTGCCAGTAACCCGACAGGGGGGCAGCCCCAGCATTTT.

In this sample, this clone turned up many times. The chain employs TRBV13 and TRBJ1-6; D gene uncertain. The CDR3 runs 13 residues. Trimming removed 5 bases at V and 14 bases at J, with 16 bases between. The germline V gene has CDR1 PRHDT and CDR2 FYEKMQ (reference sequence). DNA for the CDR3: TGTGCCAGCAGCCTCGTGCGGGTCGTAACCCTCCACTTT. Encoded protein: CASSLVRVVTLHF.

This clone was observed a few times. V and J are TRBV6-4 and TRBJ1-6, with D uncertain. Germline assignment: CDR1 MRHNA and CDR2 SNTAGT. The CDR3 is 13 residues long. The V gene lost 3 bases and the J gene lost 10 bases, with 10 bases spanning the gap. The CDR3 coding sequence is TGTGCCAGCAGTGAGTTCCCAGGCTCACCCCTCCACTTT. Encoded protein: CASSEFPGSPLHF.

A few counts support this clone. J is TRBJ2-1 and V is TRBV9; 7 bases map to TRBD2. J was trimmed by 0 bases and V by 0 bases; bases with no gene match: 3. The CDR3 runs to 16 residues. CDR1 is SGDLS, CDR2 YYNGEE, per germline. The CDR3 here is CASSVGSSGSYNEQFF. The CDR3 DNA sequence: TGTGCCAGCAGCGTAGGCTCTAGCGGCTCCTACAATGAGCAGTTCTTC.

The chain couples TRBV4-1 to TRBJ2-2, with a tentative D call TRBD2 (7 bases). V lost 1 base and J lost 7, with 16 bases in between. Germline assignment: CDR1 MGHRA and CDR2 YSYEKL. The CDR3 consists of 16 residues. CDR3 amino acids: CASSQAVGGRYGELFF. CDR3 DNA: TGCGCCAGCAGCCAAGCGGTCGGGGGGCGGTACGGGGAGCTGTTTTTT.

This clone has a handful of counts. The rearrangement joins TRBV28 to TRBJ2-5; D is perhaps TRBD1 (6 bases). Germline values: CDR1 MDHEN, CDR2 SYDVKM. V lost 5 bases, J lost 1 base, and 8 bases lay in between. CDR3 length equals 13 residues. CDR3 sequence: CASSRTVQETQYF. The CDR3 DNA reads as TGTGCCAGCAGTCGGACAGTCCAAGAGACCCAGTACTTC.

The chain joins TRBV19 to TRBJ1-5; maybe TRBD1 (6 bases). CDR1 is LNHDA, CDR2 SQIVND, per germline (reference sequence). V was shortened by 3 bases and J by 6 bases, with 18 bases between the two germline ends. This CDR3 has 16 residues. The CDR3 DNA follows: TGTGCCAGTAGTATGGGGGCTTCAGCGCGTGGTCAGCCCCAGCATTTT. Its protein product is CASSMGASARGQPQHF.

This chain uses TRBV6-6 with TRBJ2-1; TRBD2 agrees at 12 bases. Germline assignment: CDR1 MNHNY and CDR2 SVGAGI (reference sequence). V lost 10 bases to trimming and J lost 3 bases; unmatched junction nucleotides: 4. CDR3 length equals 14 residues. CDR3 DNA sequence: TGTGCCACCGTACTAGCGGGGGGCTACAATGAGCAGTTCTTC. Translated: CATVLAGGYNEQFF.

This clone was seen more than once but under ten times. The J gene is TRBJ2-1, the V gene TRBV4-1; weak D call: TRBD1 (5 bases). In germline, CDR1 is MGHRA, CDR2 YSYEKL. Trimming pared 4 bases from V and 14 bases from J, leaving 21 bases between. This CDR3 contains 14 residues. The CDR3 loop is CASSPGVVQDTEFF. The CDR3 DNA follows: TGCGCCAGCAGCCCAGGTGTGGTTCAGGACACAGAGTTCTTC.

This clone was recorded a few times. The chain combines TRBV29-1 with TRBJ1-1; D is possibly TRBD1 (5 bases). Trimming removed 4 bases from V and 0 bases from J, with 12 bases in between. The CDR3 spans 14 residues. The V gene's germline CDR1 is SQVTM and CDR2 ANQGSEA. This chain's CDR3 is CSVGGTAMNTEAFF. Written as DNA, the CDR3 is TGCAGCGTTGGGGGGACTGCCATGAACACTGAAGCTTTCTTT.

V gene TRBV4-3 combines with J gene TRBJ1-5; maybe TRBD1 (6 bases). V was cut by 0 bases and J by 1 base, with 19 bases left in between. The length of the CDR3 is 19 residues. CDR1 and CDR2 (germline): LGHNA, YSLEER. The CDR3 region is CASSQDAWVGGGSNQPQHF. In nucleotides, the CDR3 is TGCGCCAGCAGCCAAGATGCGTGGGTGGGGGGGGGCAGCAATCAGCCCCAGCATTTT.

The rearrangement links TRBV7-9 to TRBJ2-5, with 9 bases fitting TRBD2. Germline lookup yields CDR1 SEHNR and CDR2 FQNEAQ (reference sequence). Trimming took 5 bases from V and 5 from J; bases not matched to a gene: 9. The CDR3 spans 15 residues. CDR3 protein: CASSPFSGGSETQYF. The CDR3 DNA reads as TGTGCCAGCAGCCCCTTTAGCGGGGGCAGTGAGACCCAGTACTTC.

The rearrangement links TRBV5-1 to TRBJ2-5, with TRBD2 matching 7 bases. CDR1 and CDR2 (germline): SGHRS, YFSETQ. The CDR3 is made up of 14 amino acids. J lost 3 bases, V lost 6 bases, and 8 bases had no gene match. The CDR3 coding sequence is TGCGCCAGCACCTCCGGACTAGGGAAAGAGACCCAGTACTTC. This sequence encodes CASTSGLGKETQYF.

The V gene is TRBV2, the J gene TRBJ1-3; no firm D call. The CDR3 runs 12 residues. Trimming removed 6 bases at V and 3 bases at J, with 6 bases between. Looked up from germline, CDR1 is SNHLY and CDR2 is FYNNEI. The CDR3: CASRPDGNTIYF. The CDR3 nucleotides are TGTGCCAGCAGACCAGATGGAAACACCATATATTTT.

There are a few counts of this clone. CDR3 bases: TGTGCCAGTAGTACCGTCGACAGGGTAGATACGCAGTATTTT. Its protein is CASSTVDRVDTQYF. The chain employs TRBV19 and TRBJ2-3; 7 positions agree with TRBD1. In germline, CDR1 is LNHDA, CDR2 SQIVND (reference sequence). There are 14 residues in the CDR3. V dropped 4 bases and J dropped 5; count of bases not matched to a gene: 6.

The gene calls are TRBV9 and TRBJ1-6; maybe TRBD1 (5 bases). Trimming stripped 3 bases from V and 10 bases from J, with 14 bases between. Germline-derived CDR1 and CDR2 are SGDLS and YYNGEE. This CDR3 spans 14 amino acids. The CDR3 loop reads CASSGGEIRSPLHF. The CDR3 DNA sequence: TGTGCCAGCAGCGGGGGGGAGATCCGGTCACCCCTCCACTTT.